The 30 T cell receptor beta chains reported below all come from one sample, sequenced in a study of early T cells in non-severe SARS-CoV-2 infection listed by TCRdb under 2021. Libraries were prepared through 5' RACE. The instrument was a NextSeq 500. Starting from the raw public reads, TCRdb applied fastp trimming at Q25, assembled clones with MiXCR and retained in-frame beta chains. Rows matching on CDR3 protein sequence are summarized as one entry with the most common DNA and genes. The sample table contains fewer than 100,000 distinct CDR3 sequences; only one count was recorded for about 11% of them. The ten largest clonotypes hold about 4.8% of the sample. Source material: whole blood. These receptors originate from an adult who was a healthcare worker with PCR-confirmed SARS-CoV-2 infection or an uninfected control (not recorded which).

This clonotype was seen at least ten times. The chain recombines TRBV2 with TRBJ1-5, with TRBD1 matching 10 bases. CDR1 SNHLY and CDR2 FYNNEI come from the germline V gene. Trimming cost V 6 bases and J 9 bases; bases outside gene matches: 14. This CDR3 region has 16 residues. CDR3 sequence: CASRVNRDRGLWPQHF. CDR3 nucleotide sequence: TGTGCCAGCAGGGTCAACCGGGACAGGGGCCTTTGGCCCCAGCATTTT.

The chain carries TRBV7-8 and TRBJ2-1; no firm D call. This CDR3 has 16 amino acids. Germline V CDR1 and CDR2: SGHVS, FQNEAQ. Trimming cost V 5 bases and J 0 bases, with 14 bases left between them. In DNA form, the CDR3 reads TGTGCCAGCAGCCCGATTTCCGTCCACTCCTACAATGAGCAGTTCTTC. It translates to CASSPISVHSYNEQFF.

Many counts were recorded for this clonotype. This sequence joins TRBV7-9 and TRBJ1-5; D is ambiguous. The CDR3 is 15 residues long. Germline values: CDR1 SEHNR, CDR2 FQNEAQ (reference sequence). V was clipped by 5 bases and J by 0 bases, with 11 bases between them. CDR3 DNA: TGTGCCAGCAGCCCCGTCCGCAATAGCAATCAGCCCCAGCATTTT. Translated, it gives CASSPVRNSNQPQHF.

The table lists this clonotype with many counts. The rearrangement uses TRBV12-3 or TRBV12-4 and TRBJ1-2, with TRBD1 matching 7 bases. V was pared by 3 bases and J by 4 bases, with 5 bases of the junction left unmatched. This CDR3 has 14 amino acids. CDR3 loop: CASSLGGGAYGYTF. In DNA, the CDR3 is TGTGCCAGCAGTTTGGGAGGGGGCGCCTATGGCTACACCTTC.

Only a few counts were recorded for this clonotype. This chain uses TRBV15 with TRBJ1-5, with D unclear. CDR3 length: 14 residues. The germline V gene has CDR1 LNHNV and CDR2 YYDKDF (reference sequence). V lost 5 bases and J 6 bases, leaving 14 bases between the germline ends. The CDR3 nucleotides read TGTGCCACCAGCCCTTTCGGGGAACGTCAGCCCCAGCATTTT. This codes for CATSPFGERQPQHF.

This clonotype was counted ten times or more. The V and J genes are TRBV7-2 and TRBJ2-3; D gene unclear. Germline CDR1 SGHTA, CDR2 FQGNSA. The CDR3 has 16 residues. V lost 5 bases to trimming and J lost 0 bases, with 15 bases between them. CDR3 sequence reads: CASSPMTLTSTDTQYF. The CDR3 DNA reads as TGTGCCAGCAGCCCGATGACTCTTACTAGCACAGATACGCAGTATTTT.

V and J are TRBV7-6 and TRBJ2-3; 8 bases agree with TRBD1. The length of the CDR3 is 16 residues. Germline CDR1 is SGHVS and CDR2 is FNYEAQ. V dropped 5 bases and J dropped 2; count of bases not matched to a gene: 9. The CDR3 coding sequence is TGTGCCAGCAGCCGTACCACAGGGGGATACACAGATACGCAGTATTTT. This codes for CASSRTTGGYTDTQYF.

Regarding this clonotype: Relative to the germline gene, one junction end is altered; a read error may explain this. The chain uses TRBV5-1 and TRBJ1-2, with D maybe TRBD1 (5 bases). Germline V lookup: CDR1 SGHRS, CDR2 YFSETQ. CDR3 length equals 14 residues. Here the CDR3 reads CATSLGGTGDGYTF. Here the CDR3 DNA reads TGCGCCACCAGCCTAGGAGGTACGGGGGATGGCTACACCTTC.

The rearrangement links TRBV7-2 to TRBJ1-1, with unresolved D. V lost 1 base, J lost 2 bases, and 11 bases lay in between. Germline CDR1 and CDR2: SGHTA and FQGNSA. This CDR3 has 15 residues. In DNA form, the CDR3 reads TGTGCCAGCAGCTTAGGCGGCAGCGGAAACACTGAAGCTTTCTTT. Protein: CASSLGGSGNTEAFF.

This clonotype was observed at least ten times. The chain employs TRBV19 and TRBJ1-5, with 7 bases fitting TRBD1. The CDR3 runs 13 residues. Germline V CDR1 and CDR2: LNHDA, SQIVND (reference sequence). V lost 6 bases, J lost 2 bases, and 1 base stayed unmatched. This CDR3 reads CASSDRGNQPQHF. The CDR3 DNA is TGTGCCAGTAGCGACAGGGGCAATCAGCCCCAGCATTTT.

This clonotype came up many times. The V gene is TRBV7-2, the J gene TRBJ2-7, with 7 bases identical to TRBD1. This CDR3 has 15 residues. V lost 2 bases and J lost 1; bases outside the gene matches: 5. Per germline, CDR1 SGHTA and CDR2 FQGNSA. The CDR3 protein is CASSLIGGLSYEQYF. DNA for the CDR3: TGTGCCAGCAGCTTAATAGGGGGCCTTTCCTACGAGCAGTACTTC.

This clonotype was counted between two and nine times. V and J are TRBV12-3 or TRBV12-4 and TRBJ2-3, with TRBD2 identical over 9 bases. The V segment lost 0 bases and the J segment 10 bases; nucleotides outside the gene matches: 11. This CDR3 contains 16 residues. The CDR3 DNA reads TGTGCCAGCAGTTTAGCAAGCGGGGGGACCTCGGCGGCGCAGTATTTT. Amino acids: CASSLASGGTSAAQYF.

This clonotype has only a few counts. The rearrangement joins TRBV3-1 to TRBJ2-7, with a tentative D call TRBD2 (5 bases). The germline gives CDR1 LGHDT, CDR2 YNNKEL (reference sequence). The CDR3 is 15 amino acids. The ends were cut back, 4 bases at V and 4 bases at J, with 17 bases in the middle. The CDR3 sequence: CASSPYSGFLYEQYF. For the CDR3, the DNA is TGTGCCAGCAGCCCTTACTCGGGGTTTTTGTACGAGCAGTACTTC.

J is TRBJ2-7 and V is TRBV30; D ambiguous. The CDR3 sequence is 11 residues long. V lost 4 bases to trimming and J lost 3 bases, with 7 bases between them. CDR1 is GTSNPN and CDR2 is SVGIG in the germline V gene (reference sequence). The CDR3 reads CAWILGYEQYF. In DNA form, the CDR3 reads TGTGCCTGGATTCTAGGCTACGAGCAGTACTTC.

This clonotype was recorded a few times. J is TRBJ2-4 and V is TRBV6-6; D is unresolved. V was cut by 0 bases and J by 7 bases, with 10 bases left in between. The CDR3 is made up of 14 amino acids. The germline gives CDR1 MNHNY, CDR2 SVGAGI (reference sequence). The CDR3 sequence is CASSYSPFGNIQYF. As DNA, the CDR3 is TGTGCCAGCAGTTACTCTCCTTTCGGTAACATTCAGTACTTC.

The sample holds a few counts of this clonotype. This chain uses TRBV12-3 or TRBV12-4 with TRBJ2-7; a possible D gene is TRBD1 (6 bases). This CDR3 has 13 residues. Trimming left V 6 bases short and J 7 bases short, with 16 bases between. DNA of the CDR3: TGTGCCAGCAGACCAGGACAGACCTCGGAGCAGTACTTC. As protein: CASRPGQTSEQYF.

In this sample, this clonotype turned up a few times. J is TRBJ1-4 and V is TRBV3-1; no clear D gene. Trimming stripped 0 bases from V and 4 bases from J, with 12 bases between. The CDR3 has 16 residues. The germline V gene has CDR1 LGHDT and CDR2 YNNKEL (reference sequence). CDR3 amino acids: CASSQDGRRVNEKLFF. For the CDR3, the DNA is TGTGCCAGCAGCCAAGATGGGCGGCGAGTTAATGAAAAACTGTTTTTT.

In this sample, this clonotype turned up a few times. V usage is TRBV7-6 and J usage is TRBJ2-1; perhaps TRBD2 as D (5 bases). Germline lookup yields CDR1 SGHVS and CDR2 FNYEAQ. The CDR3 covers 16 residues. The V end was cut by 5 bases, the J end by 6 bases, with 20 bases between. The CDR3 region has the DNA TGTGCCAGCAGCCGCCCCCTCCGGGGATGTCTCAATGAGCAGTTCTTC. Translation: CASSRPLRGCLNEQFF.

The chain combines TRBV6-5 with TRBJ2-1; the D is unclear. There are 11 residues in the CDR3. Germline loops: CDR1 MNHEY, CDR2 SVGAGI. Trimming took 0 bases from V and 8 from J, leaving 2 bases between them. CDR3 in DNA: TGTGCCAGCAGTTACTCCCATGAGCAGTTCTTC. Translation gives CASSYSHEQFF.

This clonotype came up many times. DNA for the CDR3: TGTGCCAGCAGCTTAGGCGGGGGTTCGGCAGATACGCAGTATTTT. This translates into CASSLGGGSADTQYF. The chain links TRBV11-3 to TRBJ2-3; 7 bases are a match to TRBD2. The CDR3 runs to 15 residues. Germline assignment: CDR1 SGHNT and CDR2 YENEEA. V dropped 1 base and J dropped 4; count of bases not matched to a gene: 5.

About this clonotype itself: This may come from a read error, since a much larger clone is one base off. The rearrangement links TRBV20-1 to TRBJ2-7; D remains unclear. Per the germline V gene, CDR1 is DFQATT and CDR2 is SNEGSKA (reference sequence). The ends were cut back, 2 bases at V and 3 bases at J, with 11 bases in the middle. The CDR3 consists of 13 residues. CDR3 coding DNA: TGCAGTGCTAGACGACCCCACAACTACGAGCAGTACTTC. Translated, it gives CSARRPHNYEQYF.

Only a few counts were recorded for this clonotype. The V and J genes are TRBV11-2 and TRBJ1-1, with no clear D. From germline, CDR1 is SGHAT and CDR2 FQNNGV. V was shortened by 0 bases and J by 0 bases, with 11 bases between the two germline ends. This CDR3 spans 16 amino acids. In DNA form, the CDR3 reads TGTGCCAGCAGCTTAGATCGAGGCGGTATGAACACTGAAGCTTTCTTT. Protein: CASSLDRGGMNTEAFF.

Ten or more counts support this clonotype. This chain joins TRBV18 and TRBJ2-1; D perhaps matches TRBD1 (5 bases). V shed 3 bases and J shed 0 bases, with 9 bases lying between them. Germline CDR1 reads KGHSH; CDR2 reads LQKENI. The CDR3 totals 15 residues. The CDR3 spells CASSPRTGSYNEQFF. In DNA, the CDR3 is TGTGCCAGCTCACCCAGAACAGGCTCCTACAATGAGCAGTTCTTC.

This clonotype occurred many times. The CDR3 nucleotides are TGCAGTGCCAGGGTGGAGGGGGTGAGCTATGGCTACACCTTC. Amino acid sequence: CSARVEGVSYGYTF. V gene TRBV20-1 combines with J gene TRBJ1-2; a weak D match, TRBD1 (6 bases). Germline values: CDR1 DFQATT, CDR2 SNEGSKA (reference sequence). Between the trimmed V and J ends, which lost 6 bases and 4 bases, there was a span of 18 bases. The CDR3 is made up of 14 amino acids.

V is TRBV2 and J is TRBJ1-1, with 7 bases matching TRBD1. Trimming took 4 bases from V and 3 from J; bases not matched to a gene: 8. CDR1 and CDR2 (germline): SNHLY, FYNNEI. This CDR3 spans 15 amino acids. The CDR3 coding sequence is TGTGCCAGCAGTGGCACAGGGGCAATTCACACTGAAGCTTTCTTT. Its translation: CASSGTGAIHTEAFF. The whole variable domain, filled in from reference TRBV2 and TRBJ1-1, reads EPEVTQTPSHQVTQMGQEVILRCVPISNHLYFYWYRQILGQKVEFLVSFYNNEISEKSEIFDDQFSVERPDGSNFTLKIRSTKLEDSAMYFCASSGTGAIHTEAFFGQGTRLTVV.

At least ten counts were recorded for this clonotype. The chain recombines TRBV3-1 with TRBJ2-7; weak D call: TRBD1 (5 bases). The V end lost 0 bases, the J end lost 0 bases, and 12 bases lay between the germline ends. Germline loops: CDR1 LGHDT, CDR2 YNNKEL (reference sequence). The CDR3 loop spans 16 amino acids. CDR3 DNA: TGTGCCAGCAGCCAAGATGCCAGGGTGAGCTCCTACGAGCAGTACTTC. This codes for CASSQDARVSSYEQYF.

The V call is TRBV6-1, the J call TRBJ2-2, with D maybe TRBD1 (5 bases). Trimming cost V 7 bases and J 6 bases, with 21 bases left between them. The germline V gene encodes CDR1 MNHNS and CDR2 SASEGT. This CDR3 contains 16 residues. The chain's CDR3 is CASKVRGRVVPGELFF. In DNA, the CDR3 is TGTGCCAGCAAGGTTAGAGGCAGGGTTGTCCCCGGGGAGCTGTTTTTT.

The V call is TRBV18, the J call TRBJ1-1; weak D call: TRBD1 (6 bases). This CDR3 is 14 amino acids long. Per the germline V gene, CDR1 is KGHSH and CDR2 is LQKENI. The V end was cut by 2 bases, the J end by 10 bases, with 17 bases between. The CDR3 is CASSPSRTAEGAFF. The CDR3 DNA reads TGTGCCAGCTCACCATCCCGGACAGCGGAGGGAGCTTTCTTT. Filled out from reference TRBV18 and TRBJ1-1, the complete variable domain reads NAGVMQNPRHLVRRRGQEARLRCSPMKGHSHVYWYRQLPEEGLKFMVYLQKENIIDESGMPKERFSAEFPKEGPSILRIQQVVRGDSAAYFCASSPSRTAEGAFFGQGTRLTVV.

The chain carries TRBV29-1 and TRBJ1-2; the D is unclear. V lost 4 bases and J 2 bases, leaving 8 bases between the germline ends. The CDR3 sequence is 12 residues long. CDR1 is SQVTM and CDR2 is ANQGSEA in the germline V gene. CDR3 region: CSVGSANYGYTF. In DNA, the CDR3 is TGCAGCGTTGGGTCAGCAAACTATGGCTACACCTTC.

This sequence joins TRBV5-1 and TRBJ1-1, with a possible D match to TRBD1 (5 bases). This CDR3 comprises 13 residues. Germline V CDR1 and CDR2: SGHRS, YFSETQ. The V gene lost 4 bases and the J gene lost 1 base, with 8 bases spanning the gap. The CDR3 DNA reads TGCGCCAGCAGCAACAGGCAGAACACTGAAGCTTTCTTT. Encoded protein: CASSNRQNTEAFF.